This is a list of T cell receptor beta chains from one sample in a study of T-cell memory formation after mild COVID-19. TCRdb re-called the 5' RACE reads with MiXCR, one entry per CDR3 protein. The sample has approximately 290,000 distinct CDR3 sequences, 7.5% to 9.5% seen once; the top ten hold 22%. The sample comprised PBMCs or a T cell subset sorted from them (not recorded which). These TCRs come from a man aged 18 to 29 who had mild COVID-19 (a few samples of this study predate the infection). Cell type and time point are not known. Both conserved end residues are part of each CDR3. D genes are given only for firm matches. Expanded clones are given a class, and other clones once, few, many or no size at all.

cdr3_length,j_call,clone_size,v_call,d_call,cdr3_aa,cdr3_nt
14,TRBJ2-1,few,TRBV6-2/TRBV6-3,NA,CASSGGFSYNEQFF,TGTGCCAGCAGTGGCGGGTTCTCCTACAATGAGCAGTTCTTC
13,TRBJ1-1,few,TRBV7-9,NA,CASSTGPDIEAFF,TGTGCCAGCAGCACCGGACCAGACATTGAAGCTTTCTTT
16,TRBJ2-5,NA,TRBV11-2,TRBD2,CASSTIAGRDRETQYF,TGTGCCAGCAGCACGATAGCGGGGCGGGACCGGGAGACCCAGTACTTC
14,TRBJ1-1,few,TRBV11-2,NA,CASSGRETGTEAFF,TGTGCCAGCAGCGGCCGGGAGACCGGCACTGAAGCTTTCTTT
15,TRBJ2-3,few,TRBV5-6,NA,CASSLDGAPTDTQYF,TGTGCCAGCAGCTTGGATGGGGCCCCCACAGATACGCAGTATTTT
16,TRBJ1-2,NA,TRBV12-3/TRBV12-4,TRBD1,CASSLGTGRGLSGYTF,TGTGCCAGCAGTTTAGGGACAGGAAGGGGTCTGAGTGGCTACACCTTC
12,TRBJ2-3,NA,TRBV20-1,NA,CSAWAGADTQYF,TGCAGTGCTTGGGCAGGGGCAGATACGCAGTATTTT
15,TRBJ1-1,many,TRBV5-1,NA,CASSEAGHLNTEAFF,TGCGCCAGCAGCGAGGCGGGACACCTGAACACTGAAGCTTTCTTT
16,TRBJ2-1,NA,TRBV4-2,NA,CASSQDLRLAGYEQFF,TGTGCCAGCAGCCAGGATCTTAGACTGGCGGGCTATGAGCAGTTCTTC
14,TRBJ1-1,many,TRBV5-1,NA,CASSLVRGNTEAFF,TGCGCCAGCAGCTTGGTCAGGGGGAACACTGAAGCTTTCTTT
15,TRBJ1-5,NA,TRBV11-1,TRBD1,CASSAGTGSNQPQHF,TGTGCCAGCAGCGCCGGGACAGGCTCCAATCAGCCCCAGCATTTT
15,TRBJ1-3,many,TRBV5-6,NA,CASSLGRNSGNTIYF,TGTGCCAGCAGCCTGGGACGGAACTCTGGAAACACCATATATTTT
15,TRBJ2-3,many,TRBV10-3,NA,CAISVNRESADTQYF,TGTGCCATCAGTGTAAACAGGGAAAGCGCAGATACGCAGTATTTT
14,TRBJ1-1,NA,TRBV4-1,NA,CASSPPTGNTEAFF,TGCGCCAGCAGCCCACCTACAGGGAACACTGAAGCTTTCTTT
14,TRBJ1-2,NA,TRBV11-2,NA,CASSLGRGLGGYTF,TGTGCCAGCAGCTTAGGCCGAGGACTGGGAGGCTACACCTTC
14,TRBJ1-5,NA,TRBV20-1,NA,CSAPQSGGNQPQHF,TGCAGCGCGCCCCAATCGGGGGGCAATCAGCCCCAGCATTTT